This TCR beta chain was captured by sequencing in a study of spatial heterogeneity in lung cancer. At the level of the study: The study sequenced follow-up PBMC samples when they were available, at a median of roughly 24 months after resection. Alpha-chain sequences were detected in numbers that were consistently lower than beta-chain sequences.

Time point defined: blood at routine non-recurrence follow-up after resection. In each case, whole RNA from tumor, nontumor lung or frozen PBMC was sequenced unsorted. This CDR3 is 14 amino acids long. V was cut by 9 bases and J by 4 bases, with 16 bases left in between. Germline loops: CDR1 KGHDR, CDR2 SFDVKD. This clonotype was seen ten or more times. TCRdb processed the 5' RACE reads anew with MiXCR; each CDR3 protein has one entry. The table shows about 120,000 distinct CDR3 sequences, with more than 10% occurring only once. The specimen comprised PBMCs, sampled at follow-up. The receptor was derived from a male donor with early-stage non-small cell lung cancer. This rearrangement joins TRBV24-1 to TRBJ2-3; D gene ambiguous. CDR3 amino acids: CATQRRLPADTQYF. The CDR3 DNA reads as TGTGCCACCCAAAGGCGACTTCCCGCAGATACGCAGTATTTT.